This T cell receptor (beta chain) was sequenced in a study of blood T cell repertoires in COVID-19. At the level of the study: Both acute and convalescent COVID-19 samples were obtained from the United States, Italy and Spain. Sources were T cells, B-cell-depleted T cells, or PBMCs; the material itself was cDNA or gDNA.

CDR3 length equals 13 residues. V was clipped by 5 bases and J by 4 bases, with 11 bases between them. Per the germline V gene, CDR1 is SGHTA and CDR2 is FQGTGA. Assay: immunoSEQ multiplex PCR; the TCRdb copy retains only in-frame clones and omits some. The repertoire consists of about 340,000 clones, with around 80% occurring once and the leading ten covering about 2.7%. The chain recombines TRBV7-3 with TRBJ1-1; no clear D gene. The sequencing input was peripheral blood. This sequence was found in a man younger than 40 with active or convalescent COVID-19. For the CDR3, the DNA is TGTGCCAGCAGCACAACCACGGGCACTGAAGCTTTCTTT. It yields the protein CASSTTTGTEAFF. Drawing the rest from reference TRBV7-3 and TRBJ1-1, the complete variable domain is GAGVSQTPSNKVTEKGKYVELRCDPISGHTALYWYRQSLGQGPEFLIYFQGTGAADDSGLPNDRFFAVRPEGSVSTLKIQRTERGDSAVYLCASSTTTGTEAFFGQGTRLTVV.